The clone carrying this TCR beta chain was recorded only once. The target antigen is unknown. The sample originates from a study of CD8+ T cells in alopecia areata. Study as a whole: At a dose of 5 to 10 mg twice daily, oral tofacitinib was given to treated patients. Study conclusions and caveats: Mice gave a clearer picture of TCR sharing than patients did, possibly for HLA-related reasons. An increase in clonality over normal scalp was evident in lesional scalp, especially alopecia totalis/universalis.

Sample treatment: oral pan-JAK inhibitor, 5-10 mg twice daily. Samples from alopecia areata patients were lesional scalp punch biopsies and peripheral blood. V lost 1 base and J lost 7; bases outside the gene matches: 11. Germline CDR1 is LNHNV and CDR2 is YYDKDF (reference sequence). This CDR3 contains 16 residues. cDNA reverse transcribed from extracted RNA served as the sequencing template. Sequencing used immunoSEQ multiplex PCR; TCRdb keeps in-frame clones, though not all of them. The sample lists fewer than 250,000 clones, approximately 45% seen once, with approximately 2.9% in the top ten. This rearrangement joins TRBV15 to TRBJ2-7, with 9 bases identical to TRBD2. The source material was CD4+ T cells sorted from blood, sampled around week 36, from a patient treated with tofacitinib. The source of this sequence is a human donor with alopecia areata. The CDR3: CATSRGVAGVVDEQYF. DNA for the CDR3: TGTGCCACCAGCAGAGGGGTAGCGGGGGTTGTGGATGAGCAGTACTTC. The full variable domain, completed using reference TRBV15 and TRBJ2-7, is DAMVIQNPRYQVTQFGKPVTLSCSQTLNHNVMYWYQQKSSQAPKLLFHYYDKDFNNEADTPDNFQSRRPNTSFCFLDIRSPGLGDTAMYLCATSRGVAGVVDEQYFGPGTRLTVT.